Each of the 29 T cell receptor beta chains below was sequenced from the same sample in a study of CD8 T cells in Susac syndrome. After extraction with the RNeasy kit, roughly 0.5 to 1 ug of the RNA was reverse transcribed using random hexamers. Each CDR3 protein gets one entry after TCRdb re-called the immunoSEQ multiplex PCR reads with MiXCR. Here the sample spans about 83,000 distinct CDR3 sequences, around 96% being singletons. Sequencing input: CD8+ T cells from PBMCs. These receptors were taken from a human donor with Susac syndrome.

The CDR3 DNA reads TGTGCCAGCAGTACGGGACAGGGGGCCCACGAGCAGTACGTC. It yields the protein CASSTGQGAHEQYV. This rearrangement joins TRBV27 to TRBJ2-7; TRBD1 aligns across 12 bases. Germline V gene data show CDR1 as MNHEY and CDR2 as SMNVEV (reference sequence). This CDR3 has 14 residues. V gave up 5 bases and J gave up 5 bases; unmatched junction bases: 4.

The gene calls are TRBV5-6 and TRBJ2-1; D ambiguous. Between the trimmed V and J ends, which lost 6 bases and 7 bases, there was a span of 11 bases. This CDR3 has 12 amino acids. Germline assignment: CDR1 SGHDT and CDR2 YYEEEE. The CDR3 nucleotides are TGTGCCAGCACTGTCGAAGCGAATGAGCAGTTCTTC. This translates into CASTVEANEQFF.

The V gene is TRBV9, the J gene TRBJ2-3, with a tentative D call TRBD1 (5 bases). V lost 1 base and J 1 base, leaving 10 bases between the germline ends. The CDR3 has 15 residues. CDR1 SGDLS and CDR2 YYNGEE come from the germline V gene. The CDR3 sequence is CASSVRGRGTDTQYF. The CDR3 DNA follows: TGTGCCAGCAGCGTACGAGGCAGGGGCACAGATACGCAGTATTTT. Full variable domain (remainder filled in from reference TRBV9 and TRBJ2-3): DSGVTQTPKHLITATGQRVTLRCSPRSGDLSVYWYQQSLDQGLQFLIQYYNGEERAKGNILERFSAQQFPDLHSELNLSSLELGDSALYFCASSVRGRGTDTQYFGPGTRLTVL.

This rearrangement joins TRBV4-3 to TRBJ2-5; 7 positions agree with TRBD2. Germline values: CDR1 LGHNA, CDR2 YSLEER. The CDR3 length is 17 residues. Trimming took 0 bases from V and 5 from J; bases not matched to a gene: 12. The CDR3 protein is CASSQDHRDYPGETQYF. DNA for the CDR3: TGCGCCAGCAGCCAAGACCACCGGGACTACCCGGGGGAGACCCAGTACTTC.

This clonotype was seen more than once but under ten times. This chain connects TRBV7-9 to TRBJ2-7; 11 nucleotides align to TRBD2. The germline V gene encodes CDR1 SEHNR and CDR2 FQNEAQ (reference sequence). The CDR3 is 15 amino acids. Trimming removed 4 bases from V and 1 base from J; junction bases left unmatched: 3. The CDR3 region has the DNA TGTGCCAGCAGCTCTCGGACTAGCGGGTCCTACGAGCAGTACTTC. Protein: CASSSRTSGSYEQYF.

This clonotype was counted a few times. The chain combines TRBV12-3 or TRBV12-4 with TRBJ2-5, with 7 bases fitting TRBD1. V was clipped by 4 bases and J by 4 bases; unmatched bases: 3. CDR3 size: 13 residues. The CDR3: CASSWTGGETQYF. In DNA, the CDR3 is TGTGCCAGCAGTTGGACAGGTGGAGAGACCCAGTACTTC.

V is TRBV6-4 and J is TRBJ2-1; D tentatively reads TRBD1 or TRBD2 (6 bases each). V was shortened by 4 bases and J by 10 bases, with 14 bases between the two germline ends. The CDR3 contains 13 residues. CDR1 is MRHNA and CDR2 is SNTAGT in the germline V gene. The CDR3 spells CASSVMGGREQFF. The CDR3 nucleotides read TGTGCCAGCAGTGTTATGGGGGGCAGAGAGCAGTTCTTC.

This sequence joins TRBV4-3 and TRBJ1-1; D gene unclear. Trimming took 1 base from V and 6 from J, leaving 9 bases between them. Germline V lookup: CDR1 LGHNA, CDR2 YSLEER. The CDR3 totals 13 residues. The CDR3 spells CASSQVRGAEAFF. CDR3 bases: TGCGCCAGCAGCCAAGTACGGGGAGCTGAAGCTTTCTTT.

The chain recombines TRBV29-1 with TRBJ2-5; TRBD2 is a possible D gene (5 bases). Trimming left V 6 bases short and J 0 bases short, with 11 bases between. The CDR3 has 13 residues. Germline-derived CDR1 and CDR2 are SQVTM and ANQGSEA. The CDR3 region has the DNA TGCAGCGTCGTTTTGGGAGACCAAGAGACCCAGTACTTC. Residues: CSVVLGDQETQYF. The variable domain in full, with the rest retrieved from reference TRBV29-1 and TRBJ2-5, is SAVISQKPSRDICQRGTSLTIQCQVDSQVTMMFWYRQQPGQSLTLIATANQGSEATYESGFVIDKFPISRPNLTFSTLTVSNMSPEDSSIYLCSVVLGDQETQYFGPGTRLLVL.

The V gene is TRBV5-1, the J gene TRBJ2-3; D may correspond to TRBD1 or TRBD2 (5 bases each). V lost 6 bases to trimming and J lost 2 bases, with 13 bases between them. CDR1 and CDR2 from the germline V gene are SGHRS and YFSETQ. The CDR3 is 14 amino acids. DNA for the CDR3: TGCGCCAGCAACCAACAGGACTTCACAGATACGCAGTATTTT. This gives the protein CASNQQDFTDTQYF. Full variable domain (missing parts from reference TRBV5-1 and TRBJ2-3): KAGVTQTPRYLIKTRGQQVTLSCSPISGHRSVSWYQQTPGQGLQFLFEYFSETQRNKGNFPGRFSGRQFSNSRSEMNVSTLELGDSALYLCASNQQDFTDTQYFGPGTRLTVL.

The rearrangement joins TRBV20-1 to TRBJ2-1; no definite D call. Germline V gene data show CDR1 as DFQATT and CDR2 as SNEGSKA (reference sequence). With 6 bases removed from V and 2 bases from J, the gap between germline ends came to 8 bases. This CDR3 region has 12 residues. The CDR3 coding sequence is TGCAGTGCCAGCAGGCCCTACAATGAGCAGTTCTTC. Translation gives CSASRPYNEQFF.

V gene TRBV5-1 combines with J gene TRBJ2-3; TRBD1 or TRBD2 may be the D gene (6 bases each). Germline CDR1 SGHRS, CDR2 YFSETQ. This CDR3 contains 16 residues. Trimming removed 0 bases from V and 3 bases from J, with 14 bases in between. CDR3 nucleotides: TGCGCCAGCAGCTTGGTGGGGGGCCCGAGAACAGATACGCAGTATTTT. Protein: CASSLVGGPRTDTQYF.

The chain has TRBV23-1 and TRBJ2-5; D gene ambiguous. TRBV23-1 is known as an ORF, though its function is uncertain. With 4 bases removed from V and 3 bases from J, the gap between germline ends came to 3 bases. The CDR3 sequence is 11 residues long. CDR3 sequence: CASSLKETQYF. Written as DNA, the CDR3 is TGCGCCAGCAGTCTAAAAGAGACCCAGTACTTC.

The V gene is TRBV29-1, the J gene TRBJ1-1; maybe TRBD1 (5 bases). The CDR3 spans 12 residues. V was clipped by 7 bases and J by 3 bases, with 12 bases between them. Germline CDR1 and CDR2: SQVTM and ANQGSEA. The CDR3 spells CSGLRVDTEAFF. CDR3 in DNA: TGCAGCGGACTCAGGGTAGACACTGAAGCTTTCTTT.

The rearrangement links TRBV12-5 to TRBJ2-5; a weak D match, TRBD1 (6 bases). This CDR3 region has 13 residues. V lost 3 bases, J lost 5 bases, and 10 bases lay in between. CDR1 and CDR2 (germline): LGHNT, FRNRAP. The CDR3 reads CASGLEGVETQYF. The CDR3 DNA sequence: TGTGCTAGTGGTTTAGAGGGGGTCGAGACCCAGTACTTC.

The chain uses TRBV13 and TRBJ2-7; 8 nucleotides line up with TRBD1. Germline V gene lookup returns CDR1 PRHDT and CDR2 FYEKMQ (reference sequence). V lost 5 bases, J lost 6 bases, and 6 bases stayed unmatched. The CDR3 totals 13 residues. CDR3: CASSPGTGPEQYV. In nucleotides, the CDR3 is TGTGCCAGCAGCCCGGGGACAGGACCCGAGCAGTACGTC.

V gene TRBV20-1 combines with J gene TRBJ2-1; 12 positions agree with TRBD1. Trimming took 6 bases from V and 5 from J; bases not matched to a gene: 5. Germline V lookup: CDR1 DFQATT, CDR2 SNEGSKA (reference sequence). This CDR3 has 14 residues. CDR3 region: CSAQGQGAHNEQFF. The CDR3 DNA is TGCAGTGCGCAGGGACAGGGGGCCCACAATGAGCAGTTCTTC.

This chain links TRBV27 with TRBJ2-3, with 8 positions matching TRBD2. CDR1 and CDR2 (germline): MNHEY, SMNVEV (reference sequence). This CDR3 has 15 residues. V was pared by 3 bases and J by 1 base, with 3 bases of the junction left unmatched. The CDR3 coding sequence is TGTGCCAGCAGTTTTGGGCGGGGGGGCACAGATACGCAGTATTTT. The encoded protein is CASSFGRGGTDTQYF.

CDR3 nucleotides: TGCAGCGCCTCACCCCTACTGGGGGACGATTGGGGGGCGGATGGCTACACCTTC. Protein sequence: CSASPLLGDDWGADGYTF. The gene calls are TRBV29-1 and TRBJ1-2; D might be TRBD1 (6 bases). Trimming cost V 7 bases and J 6 bases, with 33 bases left between them. There are 18 residues in the CDR3. The V gene's germline CDR1 is SQVTM and CDR2 ANQGSEA.

The V gene is TRBV11-3, the J gene TRBJ2-1; either TRBD1 or TRBD2 may supply D (5 bases each). Trimming shortened V by 4 bases and J by 2 bases, and 6 bases separated the two germline ends. The CDR3 loop spans 13 amino acids. The germline gives CDR1 SGHNT, CDR2 YENEEA. For the CDR3, the DNA is TGTGCCAGCAGCTGGGGGACCTACAATGAGCAGTTCTTC. It is translated as CASSWGTYNEQFF. Drawing the rest from reference TRBV11-3 and TRBJ2-1, the complete variable domain is EAGVVQSPRYKIIEKKQPVAFWCNPISGHNTLYWYLQNLGQGPELLIRYENEEAVDDSQLPKDRFSAERLKGVDSTLKIQPAELGDSAVYLCASSWGTYNEQFFGPGTRLTVL.

The gene calls are TRBV7-8 and TRBJ1-5; a possible D gene is TRBD1 (5 bases). Trimming stripped 5 bases from V and 3 bases from J, with 17 bases between. The CDR3 has 16 amino acids. Germline CDR1 and CDR2: SGHVS and FQNEAQ. Here the CDR3 DNA reads TGTGCCAGCAGCGTGTCCGGATGGGACGACAATCAGCCCCAGCATTTT. Translation gives CASSVSGWDDNQPQHF.

This clonotype was seen only once. The V and J genes are TRBV29-1 and TRBJ2-2, with 9 positions matching TRBD2. The CDR3 covers 16 residues. The germline CDR1 and CDR2 sequences are SQVTM and ANQGSEA. The junction had 12 bases not matched to a gene; V was cut back by 4 bases and J by 6 bases. The CDR3 sequence: CSVVGASVAGAGELFF. The CDR3 DNA sequence: TGCAGCGTTGTGGGGGCATCGGTAGCGGGAGCCGGGGAGCTGTTTTTT.

The V call is TRBV7-2, the J call TRBJ1-5; D ambiguous. This CDR3 region has 13 residues. The germline V gene encodes CDR1 SGHTA and CDR2 FQGNSA. Trimming left V 5 bases short and J 7 bases short, with 12 bases between. The CDR3 loop is CASSTGEIQPQHF. The CDR3 DNA sequence: TGTGCCAGCAGCACCGGGGAGATCCAGCCCCAGCATTTT.

The chain employs TRBV29-1 and TRBJ1-4; possibly TRBD1 for D (5 bases). The germline V and J ends were trimmed by 3 bases and 7 bases, with 12 bases remaining between them. This CDR3 contains 13 residues. From germline, CDR1 is SQVTM and CDR2 ANQGSEA. In DNA, the CDR3 is TGCAGCGTTGACCCAGGGATAGGTGAAAAACTGTTTTTT. Encoded protein: CSVDPGIGEKLFF.

In its sample, this clonotype was seen a few times. This sequence joins TRBV11-2 and TRBJ2-3; 12 bases align to TRBD2. The CDR3 contains 15 residues. Germline V gene lookup returns CDR1 SGHAT and CDR2 FQNNGV. The V gene end was trimmed by 6 bases and the J gene end by 1 base; junction bases not matched to a gene: 2. This chain's CDR3 is CASRRTSGGTDTQYF. CDR3 nucleotide sequence: TGTGCCAGCAGACGGACTAGCGGGGGCACAGATACGCAGTATTTT.

J is TRBJ2-2 and V is TRBV7-2; D unclear. V dropped 8 bases and J dropped 0 bases, with 7 bases sitting between them. Germline loops: CDR1 SGHTA, CDR2 FQGNSA. The CDR3 has 13 residues. Written as DNA, the CDR3 is TGTGCCAGCCGTAACGCGAACACCGGGGAGCTGTTTTTT. Translation: CASRNANTGELFF.

The V call is TRBV15, the J call TRBJ2-3, with a tentative D call TRBD2 (6 bases). Germline CDR1 is LNHNV and CDR2 is YYDKDF (reference sequence). CDR3 length equals 16 residues. V lost 0 bases, J lost 1 base, and 11 bases lay in between. The CDR3 is CATSREVGTRTDTQYF. CDR3 bases: TGTGCCACCAGCAGAGAAGTCGGGACTCGCACAGATACGCAGTATTTT.

The chain couples TRBV13 to TRBJ1-2; D may be TRBD1 (5 bases). V was cut by 3 bases and J by 4 bases, with 9 bases left in between. CDR1 and CDR2 (germline): PRHDT, FYEKMQ (reference sequence). This CDR3 contains 13 residues. The CDR3 sequence is CASSLGQGYGYTF. CDR3 bases: TGTGCCAGCAGCTTGGGTCAGGGCTATGGCTACACCTTC.

Points on this clonotype: Sequence at one end of the junction differs from germline and may be a read error. The V gene is TRBV7-7, the J gene TRBJ2-5; the match to TRBD1 covers 7 bases. The V gene's germline CDR1 is SSHAT and CDR2 FNYEAQ (reference sequence). The CDR3 contains 15 residues. DNA of the CDR3: TGTGCTAGCAGCCCGGACAGGCCATCCCTAGGGACCCAGTACTTC. Protein product: CASSPDRPSLGTQYF. Based on the CDR3 plus reference TRBV7-7 and TRBJ2-5, the full variable domain is GAGVSQSPRYKVTKRGQDVTLRCDPISSHATLYWYQQALGQGPEFLTYFNYEAQPDKSGLPSDRFSAERPEGSISTLTIQRTEQRDSAMYRCASSPDRPSLGTQYFGPGTRLLVL.